This T cell receptor beta chain comes out of a study of blood T cell repertoires in COVID-19. Study in general: From the United States, Italy and Spain came samples of acute and convalescent COVID-19. The analysed material was cDNA or gDNA that came from T cells, B-cell-depleted T cells, or PBMCs.

As handled by the study authors: Reference gene primer amplification gave estimated nucleated cell counts. Assay: immunoSEQ multiplex PCR; the TCRdb copy retains only in-frame clones and omits some. V, J and clone size derive from that table, while D and trimming were established from the DNA sequence. The sample gives 150,000 to 200,000 clones, around four fifths of which show up once; roughly 9.2% is in the top ten. V trimming: 6 bases; J trimming: 1 base; junction bases outside the gene matches: 8. Per germline, CDR1 LNHDA and CDR2 SQIVND (reference sequence). The CDR3 has 15 residues. Sequencing was carried out using peripheral blood. The rearrangement links TRBV19 to TRBJ2-7; TRBD2 matches at 8 bases. The receptor comes from an elderly woman with active or convalescent COVID-19. DNA for the CDR3: TGTGCCAGTAGCCCAATAACTAGCGGTTCCTACGAGCAGTACTTC. It translates to CASSPITSGSYEQYF.